Sequencing of this T cell receptor beta chain was carried out in a study of blood T cell repertoires in COVID-19. Germline V lookup: CDR1 LNHDA, CDR2 SQIVND (reference sequence). CDR3 size: 15 residues. With V trimmed by 5 bases and J by 0 bases, 7 bases remained unmatched. Sequenced by immunoSEQ multiplex PCR; TCRdb stores in-frame clones only, minus some. The sample holds approximately 260,000 clones, approximately 89% seen once. This chain connects TRBV19 to TRBJ2-7; TRBD2 agrees at 7 bases. The sample taken for sequencing was peripheral blood. The clonotype was recovered from a woman in her 40s who had recovered from COVID-19. CDR3 DNA sequence: TGTGCCAGTAGTGCCCTGCGGGGGAACTCCTACGAGCAGTACTTC. It encodes CASSALRGNSYEQYF.